What follows are 22 T cell receptor beta chains derived from one specimen sequenced in a study of blood T cells in healthy people across ages. It was with a sample-barcoded 5' primer and a J-beta primer mix that a second PCR of roughly 7 to 12 cycles was run. TCRdb re-derived calls from the 5' RACE reads in MiXCR, one entry per CDR3 protein. The sample gives under 1,000,000 distinct CDR3 sequences, about 36% of which show up once; approximately 12% is in the top ten. The specimen sequenced was blood. All receptors derive from a man between 18 and 29 years old in good health.

This rearrangement joins TRBV4-3 to TRBJ2-1; 11 nucleotides match TRBD1. The CDR3 is made up of 14 amino acids. In germline, CDR1 is LGHNA, CDR2 YSLEER. V shed 6 bases, J shed 7 bases, and the junction held 5 bases outside the gene matches. The CDR3 sequence is CASSPGQGDNEQFF. CDR3 DNA: TGCGCCAGCAGTCCGGGACAGGGGGATAATGAGCAGTTCTTC.

This clonotype was counted between two and nine times. The chain joins TRBV14 to TRBJ2-1; D unresolved. CDR1 is SGHDN, CDR2 FVKESK, per germline. The V end was cut by 0 bases, the J end by 10 bases, with 4 bases between. The CDR3 is 11 amino acids. DNA of the CDR3: TGTGCCAGCAGCCAAGAAACCGAGCAGTTCTTC. Translated, it gives CASSQETEQFF.

The rearrangement uses TRBV6-5 and TRBJ1-6, with D maybe TRBD1 (6 bases). CDR3 length: 14 residues. Trimming took 4 bases from V and 10 from J, leaving 14 bases between them. The germline gives CDR1 MNHEY, CDR2 SVGAGI. Here the CDR3 DNA reads TGTGCCAGCAGTTCCACACCAGGGGCATCACCCCTCCACTTT. Protein product: CASSSTPGASPLHF.

A word on this clonotype: A read error may be the cause here, since a much bigger clone is one base away. V gene TRBV7-2 combines with J gene TRBJ1-6; D unclear. Germline loops: CDR1 SGHTA, CDR2 FQGNSA. The CDR3 totals 14 residues. In DNA, the CDR3 is TGTGCCAGCAGCCTTGGACGGGTTAATTCACCCCCCCACTTT. It encodes CASSLGRVNSPPHF.

At least ten counts were recorded for this clonotype. The chain carries TRBV10-3 and TRBJ2-7, with D perhaps TRBD2 (5 bases). Trimming took off 6 bases at V and 3 bases at J, with 18 bases between the two ends. Germline CDR1 is ENHRY and CDR2 is SYGVKD. The CDR3 is 15 amino acids. The CDR3: CAIRDITGKNYEQYF. DNA of the CDR3: TGTGCCATCAGGGATATTACCGGGAAAAACTACGAGCAGTACTTC.

This chain's CDR3 is CASSFPPGAPLHF. DNA of the CDR3: TGTGCCAGCAGCTTCCCTCCCGGCGCACCCCTCCACTTT. V and J are TRBV7-9 and TRBJ1-6; D is unresolved. With 3 bases removed from V and 11 bases from J, the gap between germline ends came to 11 bases. This CDR3 region has 13 residues. The germline CDR1 and CDR2 sequences are SEHNR and FQNEAQ (reference sequence).

The chain recombines TRBV28 with TRBJ2-4, with 7 bases that match TRBD2. CDR3 length: 18 amino acids. From germline, CDR1 is MDHEN and CDR2 SYDVKM. The J segment lost 0 bases and the V segment lost 8 bases, leaving 16 bases of the junction unmatched. The CDR3 nucleotides are TGTGCCAGCCTACCAGGAGCGGGGAGCCCCATAGCCAAAAACATTCAGTACTTC. It specifies CASLPGAGSPIAKNIQYF.

As to this clonotype: A read error may account for a junction end that differs from germline. This sequence joins TRBV6-5 and TRBJ1-6, with unresolved D. Germline V gene data show CDR1 as MNHEY and CDR2 as SVGAGI. CDR3 length: 13 residues. CDR3 protein: CTSSYVDNSPLHF. The DNA of the CDR3 is TGTACCAGCAGTTACGTAGATAATTCACCCCTCCACTTT.

The V and J genes are TRBV7-2 and TRBJ1-3; D is perhaps TRBD1 (5 bases). V was pared by 4 bases and J by 1 base, with 8 bases between. The CDR3 loop spans 14 amino acids. Germline assignment: CDR1 SGHTA and CDR2 FQGNSA. The CDR3 nucleotides read TGTGCCAGCAGCTCTGGGGCGTCTGGAAACACCATATATTTT. Translated: CASSSGASGNTIYF.

This clonotype turned up a few times. The gene calls are TRBV18 and TRBJ2-3; D is ambiguous. CDR3 size: 17 residues. The ends were cut back, 0 bases at V and 4 bases at J, with 17 bases in the middle. Germline V gene sequence: CDR1 KGHSH, CDR2 LQKENI. The CDR3 loop is CASSPPSRNTPSDTQYF. The CDR3 DNA reads TGTGCCAGCTCACCACCGTCCCGCAATACCCCATCAGATACGCAGTATTTT.

This clonotype was seen only a few times. This chain links TRBV4-3 with TRBJ1-5, with 10 bases aligning to TRBD1. The CDR3 totals 16 residues. Per germline, CDR1 LGHNA and CDR2 YSLEER. J lost 2 bases, V lost 2 bases, and 3 bases had no gene match. CDR3 amino acids: CASSQRTGGGNQPQHF. The CDR3 coding sequence is TGCGCCAGCAGCCAAAGGACAGGGGGAGGCAATCAGCCCCAGCATTTT.

This clonotype was counted once. The gene calls are TRBV20-1 and TRBJ2-3; perhaps TRBD1 as D (6 bases). Per germline, CDR1 DFQATT and CDR2 SNEGSKA (reference sequence). The CDR3 consists of 14 residues. V was cut by 6 bases and J by 1 base, with 14 bases left in between. CDR3 sequence reads: CSAPRQERTDTQYF. The CDR3 DNA is TGCAGTGCACCCCGACAGGAGCGCACAGATACGCAGTATTTT.

Comments on this clonotype: Compared with germline, one end of the junction differs, possibly owing to a read error. CDR3 in DNA: TGTGCCATCAGCGCCTACCTCACAGGGGGCCTTAACACCGGGAAGCTGTTTTTT. Encoded protein: CAISAYLTGGLNTGKLFF. The V call is TRBV10-3, the J call TRBJ2-2, with TRBD1 identical over 9 bases. The CDR3 sequence is 18 residues long. CDR1 ENHRY and CDR2 SYGVKD come from the germline V gene.

This clonotype was observed a handful of times. The CDR3 sequence: CASRYAGGMQETQYF. Here the CDR3 DNA reads TGTGCCAGCAGATACGCTGGCGGAATGCAAGAGACCCAGTACTTC. The chain uses TRBV6-2 or TRBV6-3 and TRBJ2-5, with no clear D. This CDR3 has 15 residues. V lost 6 bases and J lost 2, with 16 bases in between. CDR1 MNHEY and CDR2 SVGEGT come from the germline V gene.

This clonotype was seen a few times. The chain joins TRBV4-3 to TRBJ1-1; TRBD1 might be the D (5 bases). Looked up from germline, CDR1 is LGHNA and CDR2 is YSLEER. V lost 0 bases, J lost 1 base, and 12 bases lay in between. The CDR3 extends over 16 amino acids. CDR3 protein: CASSQDMKRGNTEAFF. CDR3 nucleotide sequence: TGCGCCAGCAGCCAAGATATGAAAAGGGGGAACACTGAAGCTTTCTTT.

The chain recombines TRBV5-5 with TRBJ2-7, with 9 bases matching TRBD1. The CDR3 covers 17 residues. Germline V lookup: CDR1 SGHKS, CDR2 YYEKEE (reference sequence). J was trimmed by 3 bases and V by 3 bases; bases with no gene match: 13. The CDR3 sequence is CASSWATVGQGGYEQYF. The CDR3 region has the DNA TGTGCCAGCAGCTGGGCGACAGTGGGACAGGGAGGCTACGAGCAGTACTTC.

With respect to this clonotype: Just one base apart from a much larger clone, this may be a read error. The CDR3 reads CAISEPRQGRVKETHYF. CDR3 DNA: TGTGCCATCAGTGAGCCGAGACAGGGGCGAGTAAAAGAGACCCATTACTTC. The chain uses TRBV10-3 and TRBJ2-7; TRBD1 agrees at 8 bases. V gave up 2 bases and J gave up 13 bases; unmatched junction bases: 22. Germline CDR1 ENHRY, CDR2 SYGVKD. CDR3 length equals 17 residues.

The chain carries TRBV5-6 and TRBJ2-3; a possible D gene is TRBD2 (5 bases). The CDR3 is 16 amino acids. Germline CDR1 reads SGHDT; CDR2 reads YYEEEE. The ends were cut back, 4 bases at V and 5 bases at J, with 20 bases in the middle. Written as DNA, the CDR3 is TGTGCCAGCAGCCAACGGACTGGTCACTGGGTAGATACGCAGTATTTT. This encodes CASSQRTGHWVDTQYF.

This clonotype was seen just once. The rearrangement joins TRBV12-3 or TRBV12-4 to TRBJ2-1; 8 nucleotides agree with TRBD1. The CDR3 covers 14 residues. V trimming: 5 bases; J trimming: 10 bases; junction bases outside the gene matches: 10. CDR3 sequence reads: CASSPRTGLEEQFF. The CDR3 nucleotides read TGTGCCAGCAGTCCCCGGACAGGGCTGGAGGAGCAGTTCTTC.

The rearrangement joins TRBV4-1 to TRBJ2-1; a possible D gene is TRBD1 (5 bases). Trimming took 3 bases from V and 10 from J, leaving 19 bases between them. This CDR3 spans 15 amino acids. The V gene's germline CDR1 is MGHRA and CDR2 YSYEKL. CDR3 in DNA: TGCGCCAGCAGCCAGCCCCAGGGAAGATACAGGGAGCAGTTCTTC. Encoded protein: CASSQPQGRYREQFF.

This clonotype appeared a few times. The chain links TRBV29-1 to TRBJ1-2; 12 bases line up with TRBD1. The CDR3 spans 12 residues. Germline CDR1 and CDR2: SQVTM and ANQGSEA. J lost 8 bases, V lost 6 bases, and 4 bases had no gene match. The CDR3 loop reads CSVGTGGGGYTF. CDR3 coding DNA: TGCAGCGTCGGGACAGGGGGCGGGGGCTACACCTTC.

V gene TRBV6-2 or TRBV6-3 combines with J gene TRBJ2-1; 7 bases fit TRBD2. CDR1 MNHEY and CDR2 SVGEGT come from the germline V gene. CDR3 size: 15 residues. With 4 bases clipped from V and 10 bases from J, the junction kept 13 bases outside the gene matches. CDR3 DNA: TGTGCCAGCAGTTGGAGGGACGGGGGGACTAAGGAGCAGTTCTTC. It translates to CASSWRDGGTKEQFF.